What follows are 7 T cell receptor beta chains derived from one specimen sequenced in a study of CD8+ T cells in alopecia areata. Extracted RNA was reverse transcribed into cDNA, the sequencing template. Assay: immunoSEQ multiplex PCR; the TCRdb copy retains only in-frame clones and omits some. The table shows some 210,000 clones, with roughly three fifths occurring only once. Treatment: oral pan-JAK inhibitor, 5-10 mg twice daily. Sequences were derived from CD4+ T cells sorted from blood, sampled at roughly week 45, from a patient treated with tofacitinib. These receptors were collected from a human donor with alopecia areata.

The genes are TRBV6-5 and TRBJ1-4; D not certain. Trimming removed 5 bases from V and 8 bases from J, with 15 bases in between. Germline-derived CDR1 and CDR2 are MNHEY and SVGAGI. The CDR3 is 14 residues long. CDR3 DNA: TGTGCCAGCAGTCCGACAAGTTCGAACGAAAAACTGTTTTTT. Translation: CASSPTSSNEKLFF.

Here the CDR3 DNA reads TGCAGCGTTGAAACCCGCAGGGGCACTGAAGCTTTCTTT. Amino acids: CSVETRRGTEAFF. The rearrangement joins TRBV29-1 to TRBJ1-1, with D perhaps matching TRBD1 (6 bases). V lost 2 bases to trimming and J lost 4 bases, with 11 bases between them. Germline V gene sequence: CDR1 SQVTM, CDR2 ANQGSEA. The CDR3 consists of 13 residues.

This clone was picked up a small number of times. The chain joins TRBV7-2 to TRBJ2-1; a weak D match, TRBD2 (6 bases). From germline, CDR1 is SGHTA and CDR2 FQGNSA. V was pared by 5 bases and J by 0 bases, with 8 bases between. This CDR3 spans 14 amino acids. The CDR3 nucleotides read TGTGCCAGCAGCGGGGGGAGCTCCTACAATGAGCAGTTCTTC. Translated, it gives CASSGGSSYNEQFF.

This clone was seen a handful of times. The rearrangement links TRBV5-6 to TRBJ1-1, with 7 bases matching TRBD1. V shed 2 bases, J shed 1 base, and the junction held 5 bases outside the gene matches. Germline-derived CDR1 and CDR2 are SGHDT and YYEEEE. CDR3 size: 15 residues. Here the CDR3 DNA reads TGTGCCAGCAGCTTACAGGGGTTGCGGAACACTGAAGCTTTCTTT. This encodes CASSLQGLRNTEAFF. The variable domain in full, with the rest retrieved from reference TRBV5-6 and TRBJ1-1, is DAGVTQSPTHLIKTRGQQVTLRCSPKSGHDTVSWYQQALGQGPQFIFQYYEEEERQRGNFPDRFSGHQFPNYSSELNVNALLLGDSALYLCASSLQGLRNTEAFFGQGTRLTVV.

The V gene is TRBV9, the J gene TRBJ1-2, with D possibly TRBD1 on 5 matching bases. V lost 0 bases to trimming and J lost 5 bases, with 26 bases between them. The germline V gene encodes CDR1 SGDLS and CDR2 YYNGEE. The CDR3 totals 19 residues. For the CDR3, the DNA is TGTGCCAGCAGCGTAGGGCGAAACGTGACAGCATATCAAGCTTATGGCTACACCTTC. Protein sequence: CASSVGRNVTAYQAYGYTF.

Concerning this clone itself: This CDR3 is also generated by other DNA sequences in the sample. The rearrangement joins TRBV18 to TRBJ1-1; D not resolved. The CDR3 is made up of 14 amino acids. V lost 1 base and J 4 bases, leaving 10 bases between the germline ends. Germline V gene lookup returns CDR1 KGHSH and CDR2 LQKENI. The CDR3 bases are TGTGCCAGCTCACCACAGGGATTGGGCACTGAAGCTTTCTTT. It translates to CASSPQGLGTEAFF.

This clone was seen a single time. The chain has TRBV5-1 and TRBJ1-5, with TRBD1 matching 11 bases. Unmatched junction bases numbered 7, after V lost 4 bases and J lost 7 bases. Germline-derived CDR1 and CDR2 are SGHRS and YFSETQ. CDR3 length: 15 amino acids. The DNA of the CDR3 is TGCGCCAGCAGCCCGGGACAGGGGGATGCACAGCCCCAGCATTTT. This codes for CASSPGQGDAQPQHF.